This T cell receptor beta chain was sequenced for a study of blood T cell repertoires in COVID-19. About the research overall: Acute-phase and convalescent COVID-19 samples originated in the United States, Italy and Spain. The analysed material was cDNA or gDNA that came from T cells, B-cell-depleted T cells, or PBMCs.

Enrolment of Seattle patients took place during active infection, and they were followed longitudinally. As handled by the study authors: Amplification of reference gene primers was used by the study to estimate nucleated cell counts. Clones were sequenced by immunoSEQ multiplex PCR, and TCRdb holds only the in-frame ones, with some missing. The V and J calls and clone size come from that table; D and trimming were worked out from the DNA. Found here are some 180,000 clones, roughly 81% of them singletons; the top ten hold approximately 10%. The CDR3 runs to 14 residues. Sequencing used peripheral blood. The source is a woman aged 40 to 50 with COVID-19, enrolled during active disease. The chain is built from TRBV7-5 and TRBJ2-2; the table's D call, TRBD1, was not checked against the DNA. TRBV7-5 is labeled a pseudogene. CDR3 nucleotides: TGTGTCAGAAGCCCTAGGACAGGGCTAGGGGAGCTGTTTTTT. Translated, it gives CVRSPRTGLGELFF.